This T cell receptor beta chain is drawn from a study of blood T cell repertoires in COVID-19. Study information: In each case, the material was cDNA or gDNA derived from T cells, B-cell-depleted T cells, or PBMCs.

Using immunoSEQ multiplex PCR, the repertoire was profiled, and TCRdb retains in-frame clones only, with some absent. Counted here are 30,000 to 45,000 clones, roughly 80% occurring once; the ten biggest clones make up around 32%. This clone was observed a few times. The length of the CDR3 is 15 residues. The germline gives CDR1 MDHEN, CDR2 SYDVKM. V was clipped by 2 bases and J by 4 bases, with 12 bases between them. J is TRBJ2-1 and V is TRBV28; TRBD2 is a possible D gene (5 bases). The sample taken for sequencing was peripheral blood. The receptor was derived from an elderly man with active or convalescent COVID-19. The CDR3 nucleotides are TGTGCCAGCAGTTTAATCGGGGAAGGGTACAATGAGCAGTTCTTC. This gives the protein CASSLIGEGYNEQFF. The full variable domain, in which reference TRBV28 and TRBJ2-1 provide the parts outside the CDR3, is DVKVTQSSRYLVKRTGEKVFLECVQDMDHENMFWYRQDPGLGLRLIYFSYDVKMKEKGDIPEGYSVSREKKERFSLILESASTNQTSMYLCASSLIGEGYNEQFFGPGTRLTVL.